One sample yielded the 11 T cell receptor beta chains listed below, sequenced in a study of T-cell memory formation after mild COVID-19 (dated by TCRdb to the early 2020s). Libraries came from 5' RACE. The listed sequencing device is Illumina NovaSeq 6000. The public reads were reanalyzed by TCRdb: fastp trimming at Q25, MiXCR alignment, in-frame beta chains only. CDR3 protein duplicates are merged, each entry listing the most common genes and DNA. This sample has hundreds of thousands of distinct CDR3 sequences in its table, and about 15% of those were observed once. Clones ranked in the top ten supply around a fifth of the sample. Sequences were obtained from PBMCs or a T cell subset sorted from them (not recorded which). The source of these receptors is a man between 18 and 29 years old who had mild COVID-19 (a few samples of this study predate the infection). The sample titles of this study are shuffled in the database, so cell type and time point are left out; the donor was told from shared clones.

A few counts support this clonotype. The J gene is TRBJ1-1, the V gene TRBV3-1; D uncertain. Germline assignment: CDR1 LGHDT and CDR2 YNNKEL (reference sequence). The CDR3 consists of 15 residues. The V end was cut by 1 base, the J end by 0 bases, with 9 bases between. The chain's CDR3 is CASSQGADMNTEAFF. The CDR3 nucleotides read TGTGCCAGCAGCCAAGGGGCCGATATGAACACTGAAGCTTTCTTT.

This clonotype was counted a few times. The gene calls are TRBV7-9 and TRBJ2-5; TRBD2 aligns across 7 bases. Losses at the gene ends were 10 bases for V and 3 bases for J; bases not matched to a gene: 5. There are 12 residues in the CDR3. Germline CDR1 and CDR2: SEHNR and FQNEAQ (reference sequence). The CDR3 DNA is TGTGCCACCTTGGGGGGGAAAGAGACCCAGTACTTC. This gives the protein CATLGGKETQYF.

In its sample, this clonotype was seen many times. The CDR3 nucleotides are TGCGCCAGCAGCCAAGGGCACCTCCGAACTGAAGCTTTCTTT. This gives the protein CASSQGHLRTEAFF. The chain uses TRBV4-3 and TRBJ1-1, with unresolved D. CDR3 length: 14 residues. The germline V and J ends were trimmed by 1 base and 5 bases, with 11 bases remaining between them. Germline-derived CDR1 and CDR2 are LGHNA and YSLEER.

This clonotype was seen a handful of times. The chain has TRBV7-2 and TRBJ2-7; tentative D call: TRBD1 (5 bases). Germline lookup yields CDR1 SGHTA and CDR2 FQGNSA. Trimming pared 2 bases from V and 5 bases from J, leaving 16 bases between. This CDR3 contains 15 residues. CDR3 residues: CASSLRSQGHHEQYF. CDR3 nucleotides: TGTGCCAGCAGCTTAAGATCCCAGGGTCACCACGAGCAGTACTTC.

This clonotype came up many times. The V call is TRBV12-3 or TRBV12-4, the J call TRBJ1-3, with D possibly being TRBD1 (5 bases). The ends were cut back, 1 base at V and 12 bases at J, with 7 bases in the middle. CDR3 length: 11 residues. Written as DNA, the CDR3 is TGTGCCAGCAGTTTAGTCCAGGGCATATATTTT. Its protein product is CASSLVQGIYF.

The chain combines TRBV4-3 with TRBJ1-1; D gene uncertain. This CDR3 has 15 amino acids. Germline V gene lookup returns CDR1 LGHNA and CDR2 YSLEER. Trimming took off 0 bases at V and 1 base at J, with 9 bases between the two ends. The CDR3 is CASSQDHSRNTEAFF. CDR3 DNA sequence: TGCGCCAGCAGCCAAGATCACAGCAGGAACACTGAAGCTTTCTTT.

This clonotype was seen more than once but under ten times. The CDR3 bases are TGTGCCAGCAGCCAAGAACAGCTATTCACCGGGGAGCTGTTTTTT. Encoded protein: CASSQEQLFTGELFF. The chain joins TRBV4-2 to TRBJ2-2, with D uncertain. The CDR3 extends over 15 amino acids. Germline V CDR1 and CDR2: LGHNA, YNFKEQ. The germline V and J ends were trimmed by 0 bases and 4 bases, with 9 bases remaining between them.

In this sample, this clonotype turned up a few times. This chain joins TRBV9 and TRBJ2-6; D is undetermined. The V gene's germline CDR1 is SGDLS and CDR2 YYNGEE. Trimming left V 4 bases short and J 0 bases short, with 5 bases between. The CDR3 runs 14 residues. DNA for the CDR3: TGTGCCAGCAGCATCCGCTCTGGGGCCAACGTCCTGACTTTC. Translating gives CASSIRSGANVLTF. The full variable domain, in which reference TRBV9 and TRBJ2-6 provide the parts outside the CDR3, is DSGVTQTPKHLITATGQRVTLRCSPRSGDLSVYWYQQSLDQGLQFLIQYYNGEERAKGNILERFSAQQFPDLHSELNLSSLELGDSALYFCASSIRSGANVLTFGAGSRLTVL.

This clonotype occurred a few times. This chain connects TRBV7-8 to TRBJ2-5; D is uncertain. V lost 7 bases and J lost 5, with 11 bases in between. The CDR3 has 12 residues. Germline CDR1 reads SGHVS; CDR2 reads FQNEAQ. CDR3 amino acids: CASKAEWETQYF. CDR3 sequence (DNA): TGTGCCAGCAAGGCAGAATGGGAGACCCAGTACTTC.

This chain links TRBV19 with TRBJ2-2; no clear D gene. The CDR3 has 16 amino acids. Per the germline V gene, CDR1 is LNHDA and CDR2 is SQIVND (reference sequence). Trimming removed 5 bases from V and 2 bases from J, with 15 bases in between. The DNA of the CDR3 is TGTGCCAGTAGTCCGCGAGGAAAGGGAAACACCGGGGAGCTGTTTTTT. It encodes CASSPRGKGNTGELFF. Complete variable domain (other parts from reference TRBV19 and TRBJ2-2): DGGITQSPKYLFRKEGQNVTLSCEQNLNHDAMYWYRQDPGQGLRLIYYSQIVNDFQKGDIAEGYSVSREKKESFPLTVTSAQKNPTAFYLCASSPRGKGNTGELFFGEGSRLTVL.

In DNA form, the CDR3 reads TGTGCTAGTGGTTTGTATCCGGGACAGGGAATCTCTGGCTACACCTTC. This translates into CASGLYPGQGISGYTF. This chain connects TRBV12-5 to TRBJ1-2; 9 bases agree with TRBD1. CDR1 is LGHNT, CDR2 FRNRAP, per germline. This CDR3 has 16 amino acids. Trimming removed 2 bases from V and 7 bases from J; junction bases left unmatched: 11.